This TCR beta chain was observed in a study of blood T cells in healthy people across ages (dated by TCRdb to between 2014 and 2016). At the level of the whole study: Template switching captured roughly one uniquely barcoded TCR beta cDNA molecule per two T cells in model experiments. Age-related changes in TCR beta repertoire diversity were measured in the study by deep sequencing normalized with unique cDNA molecular identifiers. The donors were split into four age groups: young (average around 16 years), middle-aged (39), aged (62) and long-lived (roughly 88). Donors of different ages were randomly distributed across sequencing lanes to avoid experimental bias. For two donors (one aged 18 to 29 and one aged 80 or older), the study analyzed two additional independent replicas of 1 million unique cDNA reads from the same blood draw.

As to this clonotype: The antigen this receptor binds is unknown. Base-call qualities are not available, and no considerably larger clone is one nucleotide away.

The protocol used for the library was 5' RACE. Sequenced using an Illumina HiSeq 2500. A second roughly 6 to 11 cycle PCR used a sample-barcoded 5' primer and a J-beta primer mix. A unique molecular identifier was introduced onto each TCR beta cDNA molecule by a template-switch 5' adaptor carrying 12 random nucleotides. At least 2.5 million CDR3-containing paired-end reads were obtained from each sample. All of the RNA was converted into first-strand cDNA using the Mint cDNA synthesis kit, with a TRBC-specific oligonucleotide serving as the primer. Following uracil-DNA glycosylase treatment, all cDNA underwent a first 18-cycle PCR with the universal primers M1SS and BC2_uni_R. Under the source paper's analysis protocol: For normalization, 1 million high-quality reads, each with a distinct molecular identifier, were randomly selected from each sample. Instead of being binned into consensus sequences, reads with shared molecular identifiers were discarded. MiTCR, set to a Q25 quality threshold and the strictest error-elimination algorithm, was used for CDR3 identification, clonotype clustering and error correction. A nonparametric unseen species model with Euler transformation was used to estimate a lower bound on total TCR beta diversity. TCRdb handled the public reads itself, with Q25 trimming in fastp and clone calling in MiXCR, and kept productive beta chains. Merged by CDR3 protein, the rows form single entries marked with the most common genes and DNA. The V and J calls, along with clone size, are taken from TCRdb and not from the paper's own processing. The sample includes around 1.5 million distinct CDR3 sequences, with around 59% observed a single time. The top ten clones comprise 5% to 7% of the sample.

Results and caveats for the whole study, not just this receptor: The percentage of naive T cells measured by flow cytometry correlated strongly with observed TCR beta diversity. As age increased, observed TCR beta diversity per million T cells dropped in a roughly linear way, and a significant reduction was already evident by age about 40. Estimates of total diversity based on one million sequenced T cells were considered lower bounds and underestimates. Because donor CMV infection status was unknown, age-related changes in expanded clonotypes were potentially confounded. Compared with the aged group, the long-lived group had more naive CD4+ T cells, fewer expanded clones and increased TCR diversity, a pattern suggesting age selection. Bulk unsorted PBMC profiling prevented conclusive comparison of naive and antigen-experienced compartments.

Ends trimmed: V by 2 bases, J by 1 base; bases unmatched to a gene: 11. The germline V gene specifies SGHVS as CDR1 and FQNEAQ as CDR2. The CDR3 runs 18 amino acids, cysteine and phenylalanine included. Just the 54-base CDR3 DNA is kept, in frame starting at base 1. Donors were a few dozen systemically healthy Caucasian individuals from Russia aged roughly 6 to 90 years. Each donor gave around 9.5 milliliters of peripheral blood, collected into EDTA-treated Vacutainer tubes. PBMCs were isolated by Ficoll-Paque density-gradient centrifugation, with at least 6 million obtained per sample. Total RNA was extracted from PBMCs with Trizol reagent, with at least 5.5 micrograms obtained per sample. Naive CD45RAhigh/CD27high T cell percentages were measured by flow cytometry on a PBMC aliquot from every donor.

Sequencing was carried out using blood. The V and J genes are TRBV7-8 and TRBJ2-3; 8 central nucleotides agree with TRBD1. The source is a young man in good health. The DNA sequence is TGTGCCAGCAGCTTATTCCAGGGGGCTATCGTTGGCACAGATACGCAGTATTTT. It encodes CASSLFQGAIVGTDTQYF.